This T cell receptor beta chain was recorded in a study of cytomegalovirus exposure and HLA in healthy donors. Study-level points and caveats: Roughly uniform depth of sequencing across donors was assumed in presence/absence analyses. TCR beta V- and J-gene trimming, according to a later analysis, was linked to a missense DCLRE1C variant. A further, later analysis showed that HLA-associated TCR beta chains (compared with equally common others) were more clonally expanded.

Notes on this clone: The antigen is unknown.

The PCR contained 60 Vbeta and 13 Jbeta primers. Authors' processing steps: Later analysis identified 80 million to 90 million unique TCR beta chains, roughly 11 million shared. Method: immunoSEQ multiplex PCR; TCRdb's copy keeps in-frame clones and lacks some. From that table come the V and J calls and clone size; the DNA was used to work out D and trimming. The repertoire holds 150,000 to 200,000 clones, about three quarters seen once, with roughly 4.5% in the top ten. This TCR came from a man aged 18 to 29 in good health and CMV-seropositive. The sequenced sample was PBMCs.

Here the CDR3 reads CAWSRDAGVTNTEAFF. The DNA for the CDR3 is TGTGCCTGGAGTAGGGATGCGGGTGTTACCAACACTGAAGCTTTCTTT. This chain joins TRBV30 and TRBJ1-1, with D unresolved. CDR1 and CDR2 (germline): GTSNPN, SVGIG (reference sequence). The CDR3 covers 16 residues. Between the trimmed V and J ends, which lost 2 bases and 2 bases, there was a span of 18 bases.